A selection of T cell receptor beta chains follows, all from one sample in a study of T cell repertoires in cytomegalovirus infection. TCRdb redid the calling of the reads with MiXCR, one entry per CDR3 protein. This table has almost 90,000 distinct CDR3 sequences, around 28% appearing once. Antigens of these TCRs are unknown. Sequencing was performed on CD8+ T cells from cultured PBMCs, taken from culture after CMV antigen stimulation. All receptors derive from a human donor in good health (CMV status not recorded). Some clones in this sample may be carry-over from other donors' samples. CDR3s include the opening cysteine and the closing phenylalanine or tryptophan. Each record gives: V gene, J gene, D gene, clone size, CDR3 DNA, CDR3 protein. D genes are given only for firm matches. For some rows the clone size is stated as once, few or many, or as a class when expanded; others skip it.

TRBV4-1	TRBJ1-2	TRBD1	NA	TGCGCCAGCAGCCAAGACAGGGGGCGAGATTATGGCTACACCTTC	CASSQDRGRDYGYTF
TRBV5-6	TRBJ1-5	NA	few	TGTGCCAGCAGCTTGGGGACGGGGGCCAATCAGCCCCAGCATTTT	CASSLGTGANQPQHF
TRBV5-6	TRBJ1-1	NA	NA	TGTGCCAGCACCGACAGGCGGGTCGGTTTAGGAGCTTTCTTT	CASTDRRVGLGAFF
TRBV5-1	TRBJ2-7	NA	NA	TGCGCCAGCAGCTCAAGCCGGGACACCTACGAGCAGTACTTC	CASSSSRDTYEQYF
TRBV12-3/TRBV12-4	TRBJ1-2	NA	many	TGTGCCAGCAGTTTTATCGGCTATGGCTACACCTTC	CASSFIGYGYTF
TRBV2	TRBJ2-1	NA	NA	TGTGCCAGCAGTGACGTAGCCCCGGGAGAAAATCGGAATGAGCAGTTCTTC	CASSDVAPGENRNEQFF
TRBV12-3/TRBV12-4	TRBJ2-1	TRBD1	NA	TGTGCCAGCAGTTTAGGGACAGGGGACGACAGAGAGCAGTTCTTC	CASSLGTGDDREQFF
TRBV5-6	TRBJ2-5	NA	NA	TGTGCCAGCAGCCCAATCACAGCTTCTCAAGAGACCCAGTACTTC	CASSPITASQETQYF
TRBV27	TRBJ2-1	TRBD2	NA	TGTGCCAGCAGTAAGACTAGCAGCTCCTACAATGAGCAGTTCTTC	CASSKTSSSYNEQFF
TRBV4-2	TRBJ1-1	TRBD1	NA	TGTGCCAGCAGCCAAGCAGACAGGGTGAACACTGAAGCTTTCTTT	CASSQADRVNTEAFF
TRBV2	TRBJ2-1	NA	few	TGTGCCAGCAGGGAGCACCTCAACAATGAGCAGTTCTTC	CASREHLNNEQFF
TRBV4-1	TRBJ1-1	NA	NA	TGCGCCAGCAGCCCGCAAGGAGCGGTGAACACTGAAGCTTTCTTT	CASSPQGAVNTEAFF
TRBV6-2/TRBV6-3	TRBJ2-1	TRBD2	NA	TGTGCCAGCAGTTACTCGTGGACTAGCCGCGATGAGCAGTTCTTC	CASSYSWTSRDEQFF
TRBV20-1	TRBJ2-1	NA	NA	TGCAGTGCTGTGGGGTCCAACTACAATGAGCAGTTCTTC	CSAVGSNYNEQFF
TRBV6-5	TRBJ1-1	NA	few	TGTGCCAGCAGTTACTTCGTGGGGAACACTGAAGCTTTCTTT	CASSYFVGNTEAFF
TRBV9	TRBJ2-7	TRBD2	NA	TGTGCCAGCAGCGCCGGGACTAGAGTCCACGAGCAGTACTTC	CASSAGTRVHEQYF
TRBV27	TRBJ1-6	NA	NA	TGTGCCAGCAGTCTCAGGGGCGGGAATTCACCCCTCCACTTT	CASSLRGGNSPLHF
TRBV5-5	TRBJ2-3	NA	NA	TGTGCCAGCAGCGGCGGGTGGGGGTCCACAGATACGCAGTATTTT	CASSGGWGSTDTQYF
TRBV24-1	TRBJ1-5	NA	NA	TGTGCCACCAGTGGACCTGGGAATTGGAGCAATCAGCCCCAGCATTTT	CATSGPGNWSNQPQHF
TRBV7-9	TRBJ1-4	NA	few	TGTGCCAGCACCCTTGGGAGTAATGAAAAACTGTTTTTT	CASTLGSNEKLFF
TRBV27	TRBJ1-2	NA	NA	TGTGCCAGCAGTTTTCTTACGACAGAAGGCTACACCTTC	CASSFLTTEGYTF
TRBV29-1	TRBJ1-2	TRBD1	NA	TGCAGCGTCGACGACGGGACAGGGGTCGGCTACACCTTC	CSVDDGTGVGYTF
TRBV4-1	TRBJ2-7	NA	NA	TGCGCCAGCAGCCAGGACAGTAGGCAGTACTTC	CASSQDSRQYF
TRBV19	TRBJ1-2	NA	few	TGTGCCAGTAGGTTGACAGACGCTACCTATGGCTACACCTTC	CASRLTDATYGYTF
TRBV24-1	TRBJ1-5	NA	few	TGTGCCACCAGTGATTCTAGGGAACATCAGCCCCAGCATTTT	CATSDSREHQPQHF
TRBV6-1	TRBJ2-1	NA	NA	TGTGCCAGCAGGGACAGTTTTACCTACAATGAGCAGTTCTTC	CASRDSFTYNEQFF
TRBV7-6	TRBJ2-2	NA	NA	TGTGCCAGCAGCTCCATCCACAGAGAGGATACCGGGGAGCTGTTTTTT	CASSSIHREDTGELFF
TRBV5-4	TRBJ2-1	TRBD2	few	TGTGCCAGCAGTCTGGGGGGGACTGAGCAGTTCTTC	CASSLGGTEQFF
TRBV2	TRBJ1-1	NA	NA	TGTGCCAGCCAGGCATGGGCTGAAGCTTTCTTT	CASQAWAEAFF
TRBV2	TRBJ1-2	TRBD1	many	TGTGCCAGCAGTGACCAGGGGGGAAATGGCTACACCTTC	CASSDQGGNGYTF
TRBV11-1	TRBJ2-3	TRBD2	few	TGTGCCAGCAGCTTACTAGCGGGGTTCGATACGCAGTATTTT	CASSLLAGFDTQYF
TRBV28	TRBJ1-1	NA	few	TGTGCCAGCAGTTCAACACTGGACAGAATGAACACTGAAGCTTTCTTT	CASSSTLDRMNTEAFF
TRBV9	TRBJ2-1	TRBD1	few	TGTGCCAGCAGCGTAGACTGGACAGGGTATTACAATGAGCAGTTCTTC	CASSVDWTGYYNEQFF
TRBV7-9	TRBJ1-4	NA	NA	TGTGCCAGCAGCTTCCGGGGGGGTGAAAAACTGTTTTTT	CASSFRGGEKLFF
TRBV27	TRBJ1-2	TRBD1	NA	TGTGCCAGCACCGGGACAGGGGGTCATGGCTACACCTTC	CASTGTGGHGYTF
TRBV12-3/TRBV12-4	TRBJ2-1	NA	many	TGTGCCAGCAGTTTAGGTTGGGACAATGAGCAGTTCTTC	CASSLGWDNEQFF
TRBV7-9	TRBJ2-1	TRBD1	many	TGTGCCAGCAGCCCCCGGACAGGGGACTCCTACAATGAGCAGTTCTTC	CASSPRTGDSYNEQFF
TRBV28	TRBJ2-3	NA	once	TGTGCCAGCAGTTTATTTGTACGCACAGATACGCAGTATTTT	CASSLFVRTDTQYF
TRBV2	TRBJ1-2	NA	NA	TGTGCCAGCAGTGAATCAACAGCCTATGGCTACACCTTC	CASSESTAYGYTF
TRBV19	TRBJ1-6	NA	NA	TGTGCCAGTAGTATGGCCCCCCCCGGCGGCTCACCCCTCCACTTT	CASSMAPPGGSPLHF
TRBV5-6	TRBJ1-1	NA	many	TGTGCCAGCAGGCCCATGGGGGGCTACACTGAAGCTTTCTTT	CASRPMGGYTEAFF
TRBV7-9	TRBJ2-3	TRBD1	NA	TGTGCCAGCAGCGTGGACGGACAGGCTCGCATAGATACGCAGTATTTT	CASSVDGQARIDTQYF
TRBV27	TRBJ2-2	NA	few	TGTGCCAGCTGTTTTAACACCGGGGAGCTGTTTTTT	CASCFNTGELFF
TRBV28	TRBJ1-1	NA	many	TGTGCCAGCAGTTTGCCCCAGGGGCGGAACACTGAAGCTTTCTTT	CASSLPQGRNTEAFF
TRBV12-3/TRBV12-4	TRBJ1-5	TRBD1	NA	TGTGCCAGCAGCTGGGACAGTATCAATCAGCCCCAGCATTTT	CASSWDSINQPQHF
TRBV18	TRBJ2-4	NA	NA	TGTGCCAGCCACAGTAGCGGATCCCCCAAAAACATTCAGTACTTC	CASHSSGSPKNIQYF
TRBV19	TRBJ1-5	NA	few	TGTGCCAGTAGTATAGACAAGGACAGCAATCAGCCCCAGCATTTT	CASSIDKDSNQPQHF
TRBV2	TRBJ2-1	TRBD1	few	TGTGCCAGCAGTGTATTCAGGGGGACCTACAATGAGCAGTTCTTC	CASSVFRGTYNEQFF
TRBV7-2	TRBJ1-2	TRBD1	many	TGTGCCAGCAGCCCGGAGGGGGCGAGCTATGGCTACACCTTC	CASSPEGASYGYTF
TRBV20-1	TRBJ2-5	NA	NA	TGCAGTGTTACGGGACGAGGGGAGACCCAGTACTTC	CSVTGRGETQYF
TRBV20-1	TRBJ1-2	NA	NA	TGCAGTGCTAGAGATCAAAGTACTGACAACTATGGCTACACCTTC	CSARDQSTDNYGYTF
TRBV20-1	TRBJ1-2	TRBD1	few	TGCAGTGCCGGGGGACCGGACAGGGCCTATGGCTACACCTTC	CSAGGPDRAYGYTF
TRBV28	TRBJ1-1	NA	few	TGTGCCAGCAGTTTCCGGGGATACACTGAAGCTTTCTTT	CASSFRGYTEAFF